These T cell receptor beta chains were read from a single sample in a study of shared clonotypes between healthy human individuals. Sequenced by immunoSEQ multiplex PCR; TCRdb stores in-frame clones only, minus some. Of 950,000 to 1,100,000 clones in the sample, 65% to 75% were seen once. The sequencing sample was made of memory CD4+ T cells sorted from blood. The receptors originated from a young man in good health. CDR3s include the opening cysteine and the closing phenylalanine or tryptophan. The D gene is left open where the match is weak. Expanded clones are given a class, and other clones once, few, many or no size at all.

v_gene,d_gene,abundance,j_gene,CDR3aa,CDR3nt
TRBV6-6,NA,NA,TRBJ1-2,CASSYSGGGYGYTF,TGTGCCAGCAGTTACTCGGGGGGAGGTTATGGCTACACCTTC
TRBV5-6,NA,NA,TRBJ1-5,CASSSWRGSGNQPQHF,TGTGCCAGCAGCTCCTGGCGGGGATCTGGCAATCAGCCCCAGCATTTT
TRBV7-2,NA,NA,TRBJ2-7,CASSPEGRSYEQYF,TGTGCCAGCAGCCCCGAGGGGCGATCCTACGAGCAGTACTTC
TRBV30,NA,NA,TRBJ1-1,CAWSGRGEAFF,TGTGCCTGGAGTGGCAGGGGTGAAGCTTTCTTT
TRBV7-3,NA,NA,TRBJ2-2,CASSLGGNTGELFF,TGTGCCAGCAGCTTGGGAGGGAACACCGGGGAGCTGTTTTTT
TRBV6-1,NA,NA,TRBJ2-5,CASSYGETQYF,TGTGCCAGCAGTTACGGGGAGACCCAGTACTTC
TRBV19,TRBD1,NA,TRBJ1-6,CASSAAGTASYNSPLHF,TGTGCCAGTAGTGCCGCCGGGACAGCCTCCTATAATTCACCCCTCCACTTT
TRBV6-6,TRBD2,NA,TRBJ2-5,CASSSRGSGSGETQYF,TGTGCCAGCAGTTCCCGGGGGAGCGGGAGCGGAGAGACCCAGTACTTC
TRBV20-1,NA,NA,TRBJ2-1,CSASNKNEQFF,TGCAGTGCTAGTAACAAAAATGAGCAGTTCTTC
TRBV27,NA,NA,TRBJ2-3,CASSSLSGRGTDTQYF,TGTGCCAGCAGTTCACTCTCAGGTCGGGGCACAGATACGCAGTATTTT
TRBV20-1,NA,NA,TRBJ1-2,CSAGQSRGYTF,TGCAGTGCCGGACAGTCTAGGGGCTACACCTTC
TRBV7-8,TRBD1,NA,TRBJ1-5,CASSFGQGHNQPQHF,TGTGCCAGCAGCTTTGGACAGGGCCACAATCAGCCCCAGCATTTT
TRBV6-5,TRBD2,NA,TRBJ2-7,CASSVTSESSYEQYF,TGTGCCAGCAGTGTTACTAGCGAAAGCTCCTACGAGCAGTACTTC
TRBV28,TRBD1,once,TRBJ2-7,CASSSPGQGSYEQYF,TGTGCCAGCAGTTCTCCGGGACAGGGATCCTACGAGCAGTACTTC
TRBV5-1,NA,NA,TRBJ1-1,CASSIERGNTEAFF,TGCGCCAGCAGCATTGAAAGGGGGAACACTGAAGCTTTCTTT
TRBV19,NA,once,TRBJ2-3,CASSIRGTATDTQYF,TGTGCCAGTAGTATACGCGGGACAGCAACAGATACGCAGTATTTT
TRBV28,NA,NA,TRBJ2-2,CASRGSLAGELFF,TGTGCCAGCAGGGGGAGTTTGGCCGGGGAGCTGTTTTTT
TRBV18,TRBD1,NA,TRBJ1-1,CASSLNSGTVNTEAFF,TGTGCCAGCTCCCTAAACTCCGGGACAGTAAACACTGAAGCTTTCTTT
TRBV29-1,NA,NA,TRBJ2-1,CSVEVGGPDTPSQFF,TGCAGCGTTGAAGTTGGGGGGCCAGACACCCCCAGTCAGTTCTTC
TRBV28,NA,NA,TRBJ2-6,CASSQPSGANVLTF,TGTGCCAGCAGCCAACCCTCTGGGGCCAACGTCCTGACTTTC
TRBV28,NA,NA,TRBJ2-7,CASTVHGTSYEQYF,TGTGCCAGCACCGTTCACGGGACTTCCTACGAGCAGTACTTC
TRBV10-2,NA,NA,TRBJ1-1,CASSAGNTEAFF,TGCGCCAGCAGCGCCGGGAACACTGAAGCTTTCTTT
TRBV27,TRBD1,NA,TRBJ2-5,CASGLRSTGGLQETQYF,TGTGCCAGCGGACTGCGATCGACAGGGGGGCTTCAAGAGACCCAGTACTTC
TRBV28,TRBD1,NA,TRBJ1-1,CASRPPLGGDTEAFF,TGTGCCAGCAGGCCACCACTAGGGGGCGACACTGAAGCTTTCTTT
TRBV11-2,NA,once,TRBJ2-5,CASSADGLLTQYF,TGTGCCAGCAGCGCCGACGGGCTTTTGACCCAGTACTTC
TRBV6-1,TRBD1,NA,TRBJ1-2,CAGSVARTGEKGYTF,TGTGCCGGCAGCGTGGCTAGGACAGGGGAAAAGGGCTACACCTTC
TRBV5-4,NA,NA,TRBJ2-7,CASSLGTKGDEQYF,TGTGCCAGCAGCTTGGGCACGAAAGGGGACGAGCAGTACTTC
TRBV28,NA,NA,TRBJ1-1,CASSPPVGAMNTEAFF,TGTGCCAGCAGTCCCCCCGTTGGGGCCATGAACACTGAAGCTTTCTTT
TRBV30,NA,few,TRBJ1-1,CAWSRWAEAFF,TGTGCCTGGAGTCGATGGGCTGAAGCTTTCTTT
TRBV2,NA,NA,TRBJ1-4,CASIRQSYNTNEKLFF,TGTGCCAGCATCCGGCAGTCCTATAATACTAATGAAAAACTGTTTTTT
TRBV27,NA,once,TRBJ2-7,CASSLVGQTSFEQYF,TGTGCCAGCAGTTTAGTAGGACAGACCTCTTTCGAGCAGTACTTC